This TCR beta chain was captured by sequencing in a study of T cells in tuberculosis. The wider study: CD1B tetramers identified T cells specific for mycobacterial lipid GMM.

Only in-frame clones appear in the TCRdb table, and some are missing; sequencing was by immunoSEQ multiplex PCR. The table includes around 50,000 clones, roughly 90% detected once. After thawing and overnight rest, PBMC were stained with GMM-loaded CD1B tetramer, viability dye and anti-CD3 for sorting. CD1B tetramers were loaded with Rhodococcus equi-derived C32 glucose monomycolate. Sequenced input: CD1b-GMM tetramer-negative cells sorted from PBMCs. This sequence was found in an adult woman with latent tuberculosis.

The CDR3 bases are TGCGCCAGCAGCCTCGATCTACAGGGGGTTTCGGAGACCCAGTACTTC. Translating gives CASSLDLQGVSETQYF. The J gene is TRBJ2-5, the V gene TRBV4-3, with 8 bases matching TRBD1. CDR1 and CDR2 (germline): LGHNA, YSLEER. The CDR3 extends over 16 amino acids. V was clipped by 4 bases and J by 5 bases; unmatched bases: 12.